Sequencing of this T cell receptor (beta chain) was carried out in a study of metastatic and nonmetastatic thyroid tumors. Across the whole study: The authors compared repertoires across blood and tumor or nodule tissue from malignant and benign thyroid patients. Overall study results and limits: It was reportedly found that TCR beta diversity was significantly higher in malignant thyroid tumors than in benign nodules, a difference seen in both blood and tumor samples.

There were no patients who had received any treatment before thyroid surgery. This CDR3 has 11 amino acids. Germline V gene lookup returns CDR1 DFQATT and CDR2 SNEGSKA (reference sequence). Trimming left V 0 bases short and J 3 bases short, with 2 bases between. A note on this clone: Its antigen is as yet unknown.

Study processing details: Between-group CDR3 differences, defined by clinicopathological status, yielded a distant-metastasis classifier for papillary thyroid cancer. Through MiXCR, TCRdb re-clonotyped the PCR reads. The V and J calls, along with clone size, are taken from TCRdb and not from the paper's own processing. Here the sample spans under 95,000 clones, 10% to 15% being singletons. The specimen sequenced was blood. This clonotype originated in a female donor with papillary thyroid cancer or a benign thyroid nodule (not recorded which). Some clones in this sample may be carry-over from other donors' samples. The chain recombines TRBV20-1 with TRBJ1-2, with D hard to call. This CDR3 is CSARDDYGYTF. The CDR3 coding sequence is TGCAGTGCTAGAGATGACTATGGCTACACCTTC.